Reported below is one T cell receptor (beta chain). The antigen remains undetermined. Mismatch with germline at one junction end may stem from a read error. TCRdb used MiXCR to reprocess the 5' RACE reads, holding one entry per CDR3 protein. The sample contains tens of thousands of distinct CDR3 sequences, about 28% of which appear only once. Germline loops: CDR1 SGHRS, CDR2 YFSETQ. The length of the CDR3 is 15 residues. Memory CD4+ T cells were sorted as CD4+CD45RO+CD25- cells. Study results and caveats: The TCR gene usage of tumor memory CD4+ T cells clustered together with blood and lymph node memory CD4+ cells and with lymph node naive CD4+ cells. Greatest tumor Treg TCR overlap was with tumor naive CD4+ cells.

This receptor was identified in a female donor with breast cancer. The rearrangement joins TRBV5-1 to TRBJ2-7, with D possibly TRBD1 on 5 matching bases. The sequenced material came from tumor-infiltrating memory CD4+ T cells sorted from the breast tumor. Stated subset: memory CD4+ T cells, CD4+CD45RO+CD25-. The CDR3 here is CASSVTGLPSCERYF. The CDR3 DNA reads as TGCGCCAGCAGCGTAACAGGCCTACCTTCCTGCGAGCGGTACTTC.